This TCR beta chain was identified in a study of Graves' ophthalmopathy and Graves' hyperthyroidism. Study results and caveats: As the model predicted ophthalmopathy progression, it achieved a sensitivity of approximately 65% and a specificity of roughly 72%. Most thyroid-expanded clonotypes exceeding 0.001 frequency were also found in blood.

In its sample, this clonotype was seen a few times. Its antigen remains unidentified. Investigators amplified TCR beta CDR3 regions from RNA transcripts. RT-PCR was first run with HTBI primers, then multiplex PCR in a second round. TCRdb recomputed calls from the multiplex PCR reads with MiXCR, one row per CDR3 protein. The data contain around 1,000,000 distinct CDR3 sequences, roughly two fifths of them singletons. Other autoimmune diseases, uncontrolled infections, pregnancy or lactation led to the exclusion of patients. The diagnosis was founded upon clinical symptoms, serum thyroxine, TRAb, thyroid ultrasound and orbital computed tomography. Trimming removed 5 bases at V and 1 base at J, with 15 bases between. The CDR3 runs 15 residues. Germline lookup yields CDR1 MNHEY and CDR2 SVGAGI.

This chain connects TRBV6-5 to TRBJ2-7; perhaps TRBD2 as D (5 bases). The clonotype was recovered from an adult man with Graves' hyperthyroidism. The sequencing input was peripheral blood or thyroid tissue (not recorded which). The CDR3 nucleotides are TGTGCCAGCAGTCCTCGCAGCGGCCTGTCCTACGAGCAGTACTTC. As protein: CASSPRSGLSYEQYF.